This T cell receptor beta chain was sequenced for a study of CD4 T cells in relation to SARS-CoV-2 and coronaviruses. V lost 5 bases and J lost 4, with 18 bases in between. Germline CDR1 reads SEHNR; CDR2 reads FQNEAQ (reference sequence). CDR3 size: 17 residues. TCRdb's table, derived via immunoSEQ multiplex PCR, lists solely in-frame clones and lacks some. The sample shows 40,000 to 50,000 clones, over 75% of them seen only once. Only one count was recorded for this clone. The target antigen is unknown. The TCR was taken from an adult with COVID-19. V usage is TRBV7-9 and J usage is TRBJ2-6; D is perhaps TRBD1 (6 bases). The sequenced sample was naive CD4+ T cells from PBMCs, cultured in vitro. The subset here: naive CD4+ T cells isolated by negative enrichment. CDR3 in amino acids: CASSRPQNRAGANVLTF. CDR3 bases: TGTGCCAGCAGCAGACCCCAGAACAGGGCCGGGGCCAACGTCCTGACTTTC.